This T cell receptor beta chain derives from a study of long-term antiretroviral therapy in people with HIV. Study in general: The 2015 recommendation for immediate ART came about a decade after the earliest samples.

The CDR3 has 13 amino acids. V lost 4 bases, J lost 4 bases, and 13 bases lay in between. The germline V gene encodes CDR1 GTSNPN and CDR2 SVGIG (reference sequence). Assay version v3.0 of immunoSEQ was used, and it was run at survey level. The method was immunoSEQ multiplex PCR; TCRdb's version includes in-frame clones alone and lacks a portion of them. The data contain 9,000 or so clones, around 78% of them singletons. The sequences come from unsorted PBMCs, collected 0.6 years before starting antiretroviral therapy. The clonotype was recovered from a man in his forties with HIV. The J gene is TRBJ1-2, the V gene TRBV30; maybe TRBD1 (6 bases). CDR3 sequence (DNA): TGTGCCTGGAAGGTCCCGGGGGCCTATGGCTACACCTTC. Its translation is CAWKVPGAYGYTF.